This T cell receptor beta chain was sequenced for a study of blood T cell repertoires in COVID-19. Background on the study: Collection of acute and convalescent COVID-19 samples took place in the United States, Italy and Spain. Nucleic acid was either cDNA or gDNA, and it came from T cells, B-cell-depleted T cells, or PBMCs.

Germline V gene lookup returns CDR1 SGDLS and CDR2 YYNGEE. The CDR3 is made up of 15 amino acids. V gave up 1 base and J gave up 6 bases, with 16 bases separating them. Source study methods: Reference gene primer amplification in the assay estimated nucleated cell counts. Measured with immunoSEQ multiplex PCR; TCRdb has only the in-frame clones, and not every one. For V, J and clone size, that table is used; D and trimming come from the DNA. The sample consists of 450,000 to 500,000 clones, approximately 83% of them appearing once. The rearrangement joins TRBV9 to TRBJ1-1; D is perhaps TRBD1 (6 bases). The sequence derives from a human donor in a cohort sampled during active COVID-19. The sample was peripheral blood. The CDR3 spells CASSVLAQGFAEAFF. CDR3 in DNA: TGTGCCAGCAGCGTATTAGCACAGGGATTCGCTGAAGCTTTCTTT.